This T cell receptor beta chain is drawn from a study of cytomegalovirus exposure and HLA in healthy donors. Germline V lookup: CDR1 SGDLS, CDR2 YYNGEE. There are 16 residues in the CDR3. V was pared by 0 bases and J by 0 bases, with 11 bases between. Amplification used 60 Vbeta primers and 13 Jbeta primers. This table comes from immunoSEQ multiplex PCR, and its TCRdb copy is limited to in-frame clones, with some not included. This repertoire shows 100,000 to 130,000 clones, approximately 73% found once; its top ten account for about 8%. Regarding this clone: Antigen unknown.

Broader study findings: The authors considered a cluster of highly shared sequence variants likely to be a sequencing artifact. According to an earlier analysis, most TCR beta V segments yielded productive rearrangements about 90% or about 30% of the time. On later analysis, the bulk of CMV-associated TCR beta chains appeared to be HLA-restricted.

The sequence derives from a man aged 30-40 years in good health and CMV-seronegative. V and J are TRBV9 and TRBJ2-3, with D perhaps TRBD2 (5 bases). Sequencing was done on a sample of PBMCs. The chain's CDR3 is CASSVDGVTSTDTQYF. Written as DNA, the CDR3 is TGTGCCAGCAGCGTAGACGGGGTCACTAGCACAGATACGCAGTATTTT. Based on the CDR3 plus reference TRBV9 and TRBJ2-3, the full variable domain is DSGVTQTPKHLITATGQRVTLRCSPRSGDLSVYWYQQSLDQGLQFLIQYYNGEERAKGNILERFSAQQFPDLHSELNLSSLELGDSALYFCASSVDGVTSTDTQYFGPGTRLTVL.